The T cell receptor (beta chain) under discussion was sequenced for a study of metastatic and nonmetastatic thyroid tumors. Among the patients, none had received any treatment before thyroid surgery. The study's findings and limits: A significant increase in TCR beta diversity was reportedly seen in malignant thyroid tumors relative to benign nodules, in blood and tumor.

V was shortened by 8 bases and J by 2 bases, with 15 bases between the two germline ends. This CDR3 is built from 13 residues. Germline values: CDR1 DFQATT, CDR2 SNEGSKA (reference sequence). A word on this clone: Antigen unknown. The sample has other DNA sequences that encode this CDR3 too.

TCRdb re-called the PCR reads via MiXCR. The sample has approximately 69,000 clones, 11% to 15% seen once. Sequencing was performed on blood. This receptor was taken from a male donor with papillary thyroid cancer or a benign thyroid nodule (not recorded which). Some clones in this sample may be carry-over from other donors' samples. The chain joins TRBV20-1 to TRBJ1-1; a weak D match, TRBD1 (6 bases). This CDR3 is CSSQGRGNTEAFF. As DNA, the CDR3 is TGCAGTTCTCAGGGGAGGGGTAACACTGAAGCTTTCTTT.